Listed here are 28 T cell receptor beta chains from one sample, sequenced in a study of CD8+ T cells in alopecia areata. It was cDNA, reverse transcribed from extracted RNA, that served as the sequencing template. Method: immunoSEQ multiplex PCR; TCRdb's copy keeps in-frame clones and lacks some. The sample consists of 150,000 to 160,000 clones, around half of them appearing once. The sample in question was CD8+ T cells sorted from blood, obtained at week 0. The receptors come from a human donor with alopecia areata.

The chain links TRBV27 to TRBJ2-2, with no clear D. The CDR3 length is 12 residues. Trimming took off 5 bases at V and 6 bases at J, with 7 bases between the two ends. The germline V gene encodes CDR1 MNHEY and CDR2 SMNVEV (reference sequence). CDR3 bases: TGTGCCAGCAGTGAAAGACCCGGGGAGCTGTTTTTT. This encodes CASSERPGELFF.

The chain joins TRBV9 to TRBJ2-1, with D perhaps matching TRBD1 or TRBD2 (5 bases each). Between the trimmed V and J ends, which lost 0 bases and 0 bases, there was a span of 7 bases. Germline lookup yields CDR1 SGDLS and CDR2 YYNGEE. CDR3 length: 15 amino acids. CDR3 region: CASSVGGGSYNEQFF. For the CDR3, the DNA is TGTGCCAGCAGCGTAGGTGGGGGCTCCTACAATGAGCAGTTCTTC.

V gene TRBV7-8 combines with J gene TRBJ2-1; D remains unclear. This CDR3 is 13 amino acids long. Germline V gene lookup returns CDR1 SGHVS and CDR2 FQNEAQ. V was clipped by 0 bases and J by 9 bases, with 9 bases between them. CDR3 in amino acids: CASSLAGVIEQFF. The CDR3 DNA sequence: TGTGCCAGCAGCTTAGCGGGCGTCATTGAGCAGTTCTTC. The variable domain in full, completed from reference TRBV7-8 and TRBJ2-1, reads GAGVSQSPRYKVAKRGQDVALRCDPISGHVSLFWYQQALGQGPEFLTYFQNEAQLDKSGLPSDRFFAERPEGSVSTLKIQRTQQEDSAVYLCASSLAGVIEQFFGPGTRLTVL.

CDR3 in amino acids: CASTPMTGRSGELFF. DNA of the CDR3: TGTGCCAGCACTCCCATGACAGGGCGGAGCGGGGAGCTGTTTTTT. The V call is TRBV7-9, the J call TRBJ2-2; 7 nucleotides line up with TRBD1. With V trimmed by 7 bases and J by 7 bases, 12 bases remained unmatched. CDR3 length equals 15 residues. CDR1 is SEHNR and CDR2 is FQNEAQ in the germline V gene (reference sequence).

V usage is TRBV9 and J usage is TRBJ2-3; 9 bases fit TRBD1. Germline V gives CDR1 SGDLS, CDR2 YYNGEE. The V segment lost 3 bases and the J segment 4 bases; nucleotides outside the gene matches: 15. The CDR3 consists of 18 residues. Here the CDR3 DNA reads TGTGCCAGCAGCGGCTCGTCTCGTGGGACAGGGAGGGCAGATACGCAGTATTTT. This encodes CASSGSSRGTGRADTQYF.

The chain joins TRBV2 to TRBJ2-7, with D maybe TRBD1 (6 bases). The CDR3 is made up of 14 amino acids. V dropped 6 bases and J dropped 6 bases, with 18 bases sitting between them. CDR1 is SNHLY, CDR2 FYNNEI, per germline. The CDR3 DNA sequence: TGTGCCAGCAGCGATAGGGGGTACCCTCCCGAGCAGTACTTC. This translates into CASSDRGYPPEQYF.

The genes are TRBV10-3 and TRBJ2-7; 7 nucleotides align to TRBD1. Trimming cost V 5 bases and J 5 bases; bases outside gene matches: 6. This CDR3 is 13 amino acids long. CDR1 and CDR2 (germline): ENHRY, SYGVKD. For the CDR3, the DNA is TGTGCCATCAGTCCCGACAGGGACAACGAGCAGTACTTC. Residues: CAISPDRDNEQYF.

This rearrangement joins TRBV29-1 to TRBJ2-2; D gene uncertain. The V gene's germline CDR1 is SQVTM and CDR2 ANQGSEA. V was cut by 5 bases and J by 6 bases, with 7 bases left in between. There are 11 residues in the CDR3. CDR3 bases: TGCAGCGTTTATGAAGCCGGGGAGCTGTTTTTT. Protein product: CSVYEAGELFF.

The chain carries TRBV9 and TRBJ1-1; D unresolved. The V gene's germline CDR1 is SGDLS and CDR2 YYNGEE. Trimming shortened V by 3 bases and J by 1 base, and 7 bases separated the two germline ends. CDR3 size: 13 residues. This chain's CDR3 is CASSESANTEAFF. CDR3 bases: TGTGCCAGCAGCGAGAGCGCGAACACTGAAGCTTTCTTT.

DNA of the CDR3: TGTGCTAGTGGTTTGAAATACACCCAGCCCCAGCATTTT. It translates to CASGLKYTQPQHF. The chain links TRBV12-5 to TRBJ1-5; D unclear. Trimming removed 2 bases from V and 7 bases from J, with 9 bases in between. CDR1 and CDR2 (germline): LGHNT, FRNRAP. This CDR3 is 13 amino acids long.

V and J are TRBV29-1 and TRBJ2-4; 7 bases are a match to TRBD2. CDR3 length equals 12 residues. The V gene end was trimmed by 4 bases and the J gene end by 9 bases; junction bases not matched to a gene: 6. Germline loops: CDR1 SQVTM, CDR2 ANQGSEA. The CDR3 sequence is CSVVGGLGIQYF. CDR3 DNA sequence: TGCAGCGTTGTGGGAGGGCTCGGCATTCAGTACTTC.

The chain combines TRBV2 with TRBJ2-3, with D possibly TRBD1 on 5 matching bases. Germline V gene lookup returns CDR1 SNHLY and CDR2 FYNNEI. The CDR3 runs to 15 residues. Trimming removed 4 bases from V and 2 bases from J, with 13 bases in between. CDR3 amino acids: CASSAETAFTDTQYF. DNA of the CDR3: TGTGCCAGCAGTGCTGAGACAGCCTTCACAGATACGCAGTATTTT.

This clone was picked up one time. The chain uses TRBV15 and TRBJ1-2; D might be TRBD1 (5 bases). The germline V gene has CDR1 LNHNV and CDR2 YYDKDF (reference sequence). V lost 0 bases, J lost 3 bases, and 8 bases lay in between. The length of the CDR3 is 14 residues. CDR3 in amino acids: CATSRDRGDYGYTF. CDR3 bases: TGTGCCACCAGCAGAGATCGGGGCGACTATGGCTACACCTTC.

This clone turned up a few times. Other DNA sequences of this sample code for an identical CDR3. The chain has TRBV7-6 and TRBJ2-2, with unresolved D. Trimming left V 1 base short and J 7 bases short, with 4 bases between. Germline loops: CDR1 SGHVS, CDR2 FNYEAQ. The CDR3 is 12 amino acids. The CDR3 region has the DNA TGTGCCAGCAGCTTAGTGGGCGGGGAGCTGTTTTTT. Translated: CASSLVGGELFF.

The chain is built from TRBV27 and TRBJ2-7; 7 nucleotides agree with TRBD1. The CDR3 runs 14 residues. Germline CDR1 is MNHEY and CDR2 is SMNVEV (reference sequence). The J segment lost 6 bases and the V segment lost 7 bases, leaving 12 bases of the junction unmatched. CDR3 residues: CASNPGQTYGEQYF. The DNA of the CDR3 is TGTGCCAGCAACCCGGGACAGACATACGGCGAGCAGTACTTC.

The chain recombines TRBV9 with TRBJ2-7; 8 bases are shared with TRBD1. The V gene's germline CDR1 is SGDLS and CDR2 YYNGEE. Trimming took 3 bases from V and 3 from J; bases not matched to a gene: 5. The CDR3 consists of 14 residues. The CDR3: CASSAGTGNYEQYF. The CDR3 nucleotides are TGTGCCAGCAGCGCCGGGACAGGAAACTACGAGCAGTACTTC.

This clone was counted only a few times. The CDR3 coding sequence is TGTGCCAGCACGCTAAAACAAGGGGGATCCTATGGCTACACCTTC. This translates into CASTLKQGGSYGYTF. The chain uses TRBV27 and TRBJ1-2; possibly TRBD1 for D (6 bases). The CDR3 runs to 15 residues. The V and J ends lost 7 bases and 4 bases respectively, with 19 bases between them. Germline loops: CDR1 MNHEY, CDR2 SMNVEV (reference sequence).

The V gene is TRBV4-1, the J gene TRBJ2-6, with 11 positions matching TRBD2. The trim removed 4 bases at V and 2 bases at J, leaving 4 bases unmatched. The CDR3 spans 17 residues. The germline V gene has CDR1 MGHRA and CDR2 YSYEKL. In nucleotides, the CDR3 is TGCGCCAGCAGCCCCACTAGCGGGGGTCCTGGGGCCAACGTCCTGACTTTC. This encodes CASSPTSGGPGANVLTF.

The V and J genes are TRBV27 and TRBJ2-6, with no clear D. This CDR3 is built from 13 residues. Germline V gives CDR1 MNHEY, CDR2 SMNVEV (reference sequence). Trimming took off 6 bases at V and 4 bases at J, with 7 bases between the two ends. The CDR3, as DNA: TGTGCCAGCAGACCTACCGGGGCCAACGTCCTGACTTTC. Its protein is CASRPTGANVLTF.

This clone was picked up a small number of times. The CDR3, as DNA: TGTGCCAGCAGTGAATGGGCGAGGGGCACTAGCACAGATACGCAGTATTTT. Translation: CASSEWARGTSTDTQYF. The chain links TRBV2 to TRBJ2-3; TRBD1 or TRBD2 may be the D gene (5 bases each). Between the trimmed V and J ends, which lost 2 bases and 0 bases, there was a span of 15 bases. Germline V gene sequence: CDR1 SNHLY, CDR2 FYNNEI. This CDR3 comprises 17 residues.

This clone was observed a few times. CDR3 DNA sequence: TGTGCCAGCAGCCCGGCGGACAGGGGCTCCTACGAGCAGTACTTC. Amino acids: CASSPADRGSYEQYF. The chain joins TRBV11-3 to TRBJ2-7; 9 positions agree with TRBD1. The germline CDR1 and CDR2 sequences are SGHNT and YENEEA. V lost 5 bases to trimming and J lost 0 bases; unmatched junction nucleotides: 5. This CDR3 region has 15 residues.

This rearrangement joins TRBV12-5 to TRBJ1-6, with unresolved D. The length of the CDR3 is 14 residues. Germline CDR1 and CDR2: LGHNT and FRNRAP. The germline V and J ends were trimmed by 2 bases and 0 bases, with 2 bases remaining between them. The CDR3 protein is CASGLNSYNSPLHF. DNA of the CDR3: TGTGCTAGTGGTTTGAACTCCTATAATTCACCCCTCCACTTT. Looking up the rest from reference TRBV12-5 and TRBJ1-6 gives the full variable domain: DARVTQTPRHKVTEMGQEVTMRCQPILGHNTVFWYRQTMMQGLELLAYFRNRAPLDDSGMPKDRFSAEMPDATLATLKIQPSEPRDSAVYFCASGLNSYNSPLHFGNGTRLTVT.

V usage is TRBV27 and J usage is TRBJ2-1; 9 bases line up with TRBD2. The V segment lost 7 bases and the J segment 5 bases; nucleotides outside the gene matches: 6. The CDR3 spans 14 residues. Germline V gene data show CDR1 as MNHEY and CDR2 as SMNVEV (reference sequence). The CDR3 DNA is TGTGCCAGCACCGCGGGGGGGCCGAACAATGAGCAGTTCTTC. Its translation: CASTAGGPNNEQFF.

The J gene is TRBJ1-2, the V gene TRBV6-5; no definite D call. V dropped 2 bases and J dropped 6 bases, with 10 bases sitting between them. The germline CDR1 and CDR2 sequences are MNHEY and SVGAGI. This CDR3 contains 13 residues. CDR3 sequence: CASSYIQIHGYTF. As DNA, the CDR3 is TGTGCCAGCAGTTACATCCAGATACATGGCTACACCTTC.

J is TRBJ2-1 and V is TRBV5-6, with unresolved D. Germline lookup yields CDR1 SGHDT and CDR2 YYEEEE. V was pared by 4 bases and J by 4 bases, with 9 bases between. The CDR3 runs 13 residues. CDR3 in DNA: TGTGCCAGCAGCACCTCTGAGTACAATGAGCAGTTCTTC. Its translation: CASSTSEYNEQFF.

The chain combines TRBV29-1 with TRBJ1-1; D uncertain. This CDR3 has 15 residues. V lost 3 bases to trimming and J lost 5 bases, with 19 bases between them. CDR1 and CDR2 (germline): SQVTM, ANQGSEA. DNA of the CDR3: TGCAGCGTTGAGGGTGTGTCATCGTCTTCAACTGAAGCTTTCTTT. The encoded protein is CSVEGVSSSSTEAFF.

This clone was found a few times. For the CDR3, the DNA is TGTGCCAGCAGCCCCCGGCCCTCTGGGGCCAACGTCCTGACTTTC. Its protein is CASSPRPSGANVLTF. The chain carries TRBV7-6 and TRBJ2-6; no definite D call. Germline CDR1 SGHVS, CDR2 FNYEAQ. V gave up 5 bases and J gave up 0 bases, with 8 bases separating them. The length of the CDR3 is 15 residues.

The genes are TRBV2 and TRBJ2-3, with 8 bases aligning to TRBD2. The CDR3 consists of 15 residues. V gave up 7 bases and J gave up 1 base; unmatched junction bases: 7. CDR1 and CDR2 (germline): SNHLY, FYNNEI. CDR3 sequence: CASTQTSGRTDTQYF. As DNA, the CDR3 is TGTGCCAGCACTCAAACTAGCGGTCGCACAGATACGCAGTATTTT.